The 24 T cell receptor beta chains given below trace back to one sample, sequenced in a study of T-cell reconstitution after alpha-beta-depleted transplantation in children. Unique molecular identifiers were incorporated during preparation of the TCRbeta library. MiXCR, applied by TCRdb to the PCR reads, yields one record per CDR3 protein. The data show fewer than 150,000 distinct CDR3 sequences, 8% to 10% seen once. Sequenced material: PBMCs, mostly from graft donor cells, taken 180 days after TCRalphabeta/CD19-depleted stem cell transplant. Receptors were obtained from a girl under three years old who had a stem cell transplant for combined immunodeficiency, so the T cells may come from the graft donor.

A word on this clonotype: A read error may explain this, as a much larger clone is one base away. The J gene is TRBJ2-7, the V gene TRBV10-3, with D tentatively TRBD1 (5 bases). CDR1 ENHRY and CDR2 SYGVKD come from the germline V gene. Trimming removed 3 bases from V and 6 bases from J, with 15 bases in between. CDR3 length equals 14 residues. The CDR3 reads CAISEAWGGTEQYF. CDR3 sequence (DNA): TGTGCCATCAGTGAAGCCTGGGGCGGAACCGAGCAGTACTTC.

The sample holds many counts of this clonotype. V gene TRBV20-1 combines with J gene TRBJ2-3, with 7 bases fitting TRBD2. V trimming: 5 bases; J trimming: 0 bases; junction bases outside the gene matches: 8. The CDR3 sequence is 15 residues long. The V gene's germline CDR1 is DFQATT and CDR2 SNEGSKA (reference sequence). In DNA, the CDR3 is TGCAGTGCTCGGGTCGGCGGGGGTAGCACAGATACGCAGTATTTT. Translated: CSARVGGGSTDTQYF.

This clonotype was counted between two and nine times. The chain employs TRBV12-3 or TRBV12-4 and TRBJ2-7; possibly TRBD1 for D (6 bases). The CDR3 has 13 amino acids. The ends were cut back, 3 bases at V and 6 bases at J, with 12 bases in the middle. The CDR3 reads CASSLVAGAEQYF. The DNA for the CDR3 is TGTGCCAGCAGTTTGGTGGCAGGGGCCGAGCAGTACTTC.

This clonotype appeared a few times. This chain connects TRBV18 to TRBJ2-5; 9 nucleotides match TRBD1. In germline, CDR1 is KGHSH, CDR2 LQKENI. The CDR3 runs to 15 residues. J gave up 5 bases and V 3 bases, and 7 bases lay outside the gene matches. The CDR3 reads CASSPETGGLETQYF. The CDR3 nucleotides are TGTGCCAGCTCACCTGAGACAGGGGGATTGGAGACCCAGTACTTC.

This clonotype showed up just a few times. The CDR3 here is CASSAGGSYNEQFF. CDR3 DNA sequence: TGCGCCAGCAGCGCGGGAGGCTCCTACAATGAGCAGTTCTTC. The gene calls are TRBV5-1 and TRBJ2-1; 8 bases map to TRBD2. This CDR3 spans 14 amino acids. With V trimmed by 4 bases and J by 0 bases, 0 bases remained unmatched. In germline, CDR1 is SGHRS, CDR2 YFSETQ.

This clonotype appeared a few times. The V gene is TRBV20-1, the J gene TRBJ2-1; a possible D gene is TRBD2 (6 bases). Germline CDR1 and CDR2: DFQATT and SNEGSKA (reference sequence). Trimming pared 2 bases from V and 0 bases from J, leaving 14 bases between. CDR3 length: 16 residues. CDR3 amino acids: CSARTGLWSSYNEQFF. The CDR3 DNA reads TGCAGTGCTAGAACGGGACTTTGGAGCTCCTACAATGAGCAGTTCTTC.

This clonotype was recorded a few times. J is TRBJ1-1 and V is TRBV5-4; no firm D call. The CDR3 has 14 amino acids. Germline CDR1 and CDR2: SGHNT and YYREEE (reference sequence). Trimming cost V 1 base and J 2 bases, with 9 bases left between them. The chain's CDR3 is CASSLRPRNTEAFF. The CDR3 bases are TGTGCCAGCAGCTTGCGGCCGAGAAACACTGAAGCTTTCTTT.

The table lists this clonotype with a few counts. The CDR3 loop is CASSLVGDNEQFF. The DNA for the CDR3 is TGTGCCAGCAGCTTAGTGGGGGACAATGAGCAGTTCTTC. The chain links TRBV7-2 to TRBJ2-1; either TRBD1 or TRBD2 may supply D (5 bases each). The CDR3 extends over 13 amino acids. The V gene's germline CDR1 is SGHTA and CDR2 FQGNSA. V dropped 1 base and J dropped 5 bases, with 6 bases sitting between them. Full variable domain (rest looked up from reference TRBV7-2 and TRBJ2-1): GAGVSQSPSNKVTEKGKDVELRCDPISGHTALYWYRQSLGQGLEFLIYFQGNSAPDKSGLPSDRFSAERTGGSVSTLTIQRTQQEDSAVYLCASSLVGDNEQFFGPGTRLTVL.

The chain uses TRBV6-1 and TRBJ2-7; possibly TRBD2 for D (5 bases). Germline V lookup: CDR1 MNHNS, CDR2 SASEGT. Trimming cost V 7 bases and J 0 bases, with 7 bases left between them. This CDR3 contains 12 residues. CDR3 DNA sequence: TGTGCCAGCATAGGGAGCTCCTACGAGCAGTACTTC. Its translation: CASIGSSYEQYF.

The V and J genes are TRBV27 and TRBJ1-2, with 10 positions matching TRBD1. Germline-derived CDR1 and CDR2 are MNHEY and SMNVEV (reference sequence). The CDR3 has 14 residues. The junction had 8 bases not matched to a gene; V was cut back by 6 bases and J by 7 bases. CDR3 DNA: TGTGCCAGCAGCAGGGACAGGGGATTTGGTGGCTACACCTTC. It codes for CASSRDRGFGGYTF.

The chain recombines TRBV12-3 or TRBV12-4 with TRBJ2-7; TRBD2 aligns across 12 bases. There are 16 residues in the CDR3. V was pared by 3 bases and J by 3 bases, with 6 bases of the junction left unmatched. This chain's CDR3 is CASSFTLAGGNYEQYF. The CDR3 nucleotides read TGTGCCAGCAGTTTTACTCTAGCGGGAGGGAACTACGAGCAGTACTTC.

This clonotype was picked up many times. The chain couples TRBV5-1 to TRBJ1-6; perhaps TRBD1 as D (6 bases). Germline CDR1 is SGHRS and CDR2 is YFSETQ. Trimming took 4 bases from V and 7 from J, leaving 9 bases between them. There are 13 residues in the CDR3. CDR3 coding DNA: TGCGCCAGCAGCCGAGGGGGGAATTCACCCCTCCACTTT. Encoded protein: CASSRGGNSPLHF.

The chain couples TRBV20-1 to TRBJ2-5, with D possibly being TRBD2 (5 bases). The CDR3 extends over 17 amino acids. The V end lost 1 base, the J end lost 5 bases, and 23 bases lay between the germline ends. Germline CDR1 is DFQATT and CDR2 is SNEGSKA (reference sequence). CDR3 residues: CSARGELGNWYWETQYF. The CDR3, as DNA: TGCAGTGCTAGAGGGGAGTTAGGCAATTGGTACTGGGAGACCCAGTACTTC.

This clonotype was detected only a few times. The chain is built from TRBV4-3 and TRBJ2-7; no clear D gene. Trimming cost V 4 bases and J 2 bases, with 9 bases left between them. CDR1 and CDR2 (germline): LGHNA, YSLEER. This CDR3 is built from 13 residues. The chain's CDR3 is CASSLDIPYEQYF. In DNA, the CDR3 is TGCGCCAGCAGCCTAGACATTCCCTACGAGCAGTACTTC.

V gene TRBV27 combines with J gene TRBJ2-3, with 8 bases lining up with TRBD2. CDR1 is MNHEY, CDR2 SMNVEV, per germline (reference sequence). V shed 10 bases and J 4 bases; nucleotides not matched to a gene: 19. CDR3 length equals 17 residues. This CDR3 reads CATRPRYERGNPDTQYF. The CDR3 DNA reads as TGTGCCACCCGACCCCGTTATGAGCGGGGGAACCCAGATACGCAGTATTTT.

This clonotype has a handful of counts. This chain links TRBV29-1 with TRBJ2-1, with D unresolved. The CDR3 has 17 residues. Per germline, CDR1 SQVTM and CDR2 ANQGSEA. V was pared by 7 bases and J by 0 bases, with 22 bases between. The CDR3 here is CSANPLFRLFSYNEQFF. CDR3 DNA sequence: TGCAGCGCTAACCCCCTTTTTCGGCTGTTCTCCTACAATGAGCAGTTCTTC.

This chain connects TRBV16 to TRBJ2-2; no reliable D call. V dropped 2 bases and J dropped 5 bases, with 9 bases sitting between them. The CDR3 loop spans 14 amino acids. CDR1 KGHSY and CDR2 FQNENV come from the germline V gene. CDR3 residues: CASSQMGETGELFF. CDR3 in DNA: TGTGCCAGCAGCCAAATGGGCGAAACCGGGGAGCTGTTTTTT. The full variable domain, completed using reference TRBV16 and TRBJ2-2, is GEEVAQTPKHLVRGEGQKAKLYCAPIKGHSYVFWYQQVLKNEFKFLISFQNENVFDETGMPKERFSAKCLPNSPCSLEIQATKLEDSAVYFCASSQMGETGELFFGEGSRLTVL.

The chain employs TRBV7-2 and TRBJ2-6, with 7 bases fitting TRBD1. Germline-derived CDR1 and CDR2 are SGHTA and FQGNSA. V shed 0 bases and J 0 bases; nucleotides not matched to a gene: 14. This CDR3 is built from 21 residues. The CDR3 loop reads CASSLAVVLWDSGSGANVLTF. The CDR3 DNA reads as TGTGCCAGCAGCTTAGCGGTGGTGCTATGGGACAGCGGCTCTGGGGCCAACGTCCTGACTTTC. Full variable domain (remainder filled in from reference TRBV7-2 and TRBJ2-6): GAGVSQSPSNKVTEKGKDVELRCDPISGHTALYWYRQSLGQGLEFLIYFQGNSAPDKSGLPSDRFSAERTGGSVSTLTIQRTQQEDSAVYLCASSLAVVLWDSGSGANVLTFGAGSRLTVL.

This clonotype was found a few times. The V gene is TRBV9, the J gene TRBJ2-5; no reliable D call. In germline, CDR1 is SGDLS, CDR2 YYNGEE. The CDR3 contains 15 residues. V gave up 0 bases and J gave up 2 bases, with 11 bases separating them. The DNA for the CDR3 is TGTGCCAGCAGCGTAGCTAGTCGGAAACAAGAGACCCAGTACTTC. Protein product: CASSVASRKQETQYF.

On this clonotype: With a much larger clone just one base away, this may be a read error. The chain employs TRBV20-1 and TRBJ2-5; D not resolved. CDR3 length: 14 amino acids. CDR1 DFQATT and CDR2 SNEGSKA come from the germline V gene (reference sequence). CDR3 sequence (DNA): TGCAGTGCTAGAGATCTGAAGGGCCAAGAGACCCACTACTTC. Translated, it gives CSARDLKGQETHYF.

The genes are TRBV20-1 and TRBJ2-2; TRBD1 or TRBD2 may be the D gene (5 bases each). Germline CDR1 and CDR2: DFQATT and SNEGSKA (reference sequence). V dropped 5 bases and J dropped 0 bases, with 10 bases sitting between them. CDR3 length equals 14 residues. CDR3: CSAGTESNTGELFF. DNA for the CDR3: TGCAGTGCTGGGACCGAATCGAACACCGGGGAGCTGTTTTTT.

This chain links TRBV30 with TRBJ2-7; a weak D match, TRBD1 (6 bases). The CDR3 extends over 13 amino acids. Germline CDR1 is GTSNPN and CDR2 is SVGIG (reference sequence). Trimming stripped 1 base from V and 4 bases from J, with 11 bases between. The CDR3 DNA is TGTGCCTGGAGTGAGGGGGACCTATACGAGCAGTACTTC. It specifies CAWSEGDLYEQYF.

The chain has TRBV15 and TRBJ1-5; D gene unclear. V shed 1 base and J shed 0 bases, with 13 bases lying between them. This CDR3 has 17 amino acids. The germline V gene encodes CDR1 LNHNV and CDR2 YYDKDF (reference sequence). The CDR3, as DNA: TGTGCCACCAGCAGAGGTGGCGGAGATTATAGCAATCAGCCCCAGCATTTT. Protein sequence: CATSRGGGDYSNQPQHF.

This clonotype was seen more than once but under ten times. V is TRBV3-1 and J is TRBJ1-3, with D possibly matching TRBD1 (6 bases). Germline V gene data show CDR1 as LGHDT and CDR2 as YNNKEL (reference sequence). The CDR3 is 15 amino acids. V was clipped by 2 bases and J by 6 bases, with 14 bases between them. CDR3 in amino acids: CASSQPTGIANTIYF. The CDR3, as DNA: TGTGCCAGCAGCCAACCGACAGGAATTGCAAACACCATATATTTT.